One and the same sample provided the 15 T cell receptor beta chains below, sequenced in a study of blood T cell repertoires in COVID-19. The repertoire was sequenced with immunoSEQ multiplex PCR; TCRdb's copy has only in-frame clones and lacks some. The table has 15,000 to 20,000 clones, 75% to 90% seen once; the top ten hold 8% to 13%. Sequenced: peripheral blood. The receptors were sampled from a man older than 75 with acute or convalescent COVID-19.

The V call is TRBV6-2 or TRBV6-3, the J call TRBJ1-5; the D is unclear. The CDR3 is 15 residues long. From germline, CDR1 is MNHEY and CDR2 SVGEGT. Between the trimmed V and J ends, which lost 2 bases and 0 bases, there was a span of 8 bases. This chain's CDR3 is CASSYGQYSNQPQHF. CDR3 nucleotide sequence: TGTGCCAGCAGTTACGGGCAGTATAGCAATCAGCCCCAGCATTTT.

The CDR3 reads CAWRERARTDTQYF. CDR3 sequence (DNA): TGTGCCTGGAGAGAAAGAGCCCGCACAGATACGCAGTATTTT. This rearrangement joins TRBV30 to TRBJ2-3; D is uncertain. The V end lost 3 bases, the J end lost 1 base, and 11 bases lay between the germline ends. The CDR3 consists of 14 residues. In germline, CDR1 is GTSNPN, CDR2 SVGIG (reference sequence).

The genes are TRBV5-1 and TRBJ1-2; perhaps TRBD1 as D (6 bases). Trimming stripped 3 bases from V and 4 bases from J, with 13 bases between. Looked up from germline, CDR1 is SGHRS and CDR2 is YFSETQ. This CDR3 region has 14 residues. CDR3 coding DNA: TGCGCCAGCAGCTCGGACAGTGGGGGCTATGGCTACACCTTC. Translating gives CASSSDSGGYGYTF.

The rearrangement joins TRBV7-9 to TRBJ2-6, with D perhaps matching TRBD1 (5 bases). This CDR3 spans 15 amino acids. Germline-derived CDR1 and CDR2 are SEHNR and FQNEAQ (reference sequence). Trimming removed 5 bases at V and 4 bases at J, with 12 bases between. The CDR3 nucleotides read TGTGCCAGCAGCCCCAGGGTTTCGGGGGCCAACGTCCTGACTTTC. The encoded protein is CASSPRVSGANVLTF.

CDR3 region: CASSPRDRRGSDQPQHF. CDR3 in DNA: TGTGCCAGCTCACCTCGGGACAGACGAGGCTCCGATCAGCCCCAGCATTTT. The chain employs TRBV18 and TRBJ1-5, with TRBD1 identical over 7 bases. With 3 bases clipped from V and 5 bases from J, the junction kept 13 bases outside the gene matches. This CDR3 spans 17 amino acids. Germline V lookup: CDR1 KGHSH, CDR2 LQKENI.

CDR3 in DNA: TGTGCCAGTAGTAGTGCAGGGGGAGCTAACTATGGCTACACCTTC. Translation: CASSSAGGANYGYTF. This chain uses TRBV19 with TRBJ1-2, with 7 bases aligning to TRBD1. In germline, CDR1 is LNHDA, CDR2 SQIVND (reference sequence). V was pared by 4 bases and J by 0 bases, with 5 bases of the junction left unmatched. The CDR3 spans 15 residues. Looking up the rest from reference TRBV19 and TRBJ1-2 gives the full variable domain: DGGITQSPKYLFRKEGQNVTLSCEQNLNHDAMYWYRQDPGQGLRLIYYSQIVNDFQKGDIAEGYSVSREKKESFPLTVTSAQKNPTAFYLCASSSAGGANYGYTFGSGTRLTVV.

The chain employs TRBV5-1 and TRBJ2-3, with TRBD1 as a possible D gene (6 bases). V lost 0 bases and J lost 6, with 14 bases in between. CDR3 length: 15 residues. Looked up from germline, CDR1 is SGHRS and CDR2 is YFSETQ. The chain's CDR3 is CASSLGGGTWDTQYF. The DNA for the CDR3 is TGCGCCAGCAGCTTGGGAGGGGGTACGTGGGATACGCAGTATTTT.

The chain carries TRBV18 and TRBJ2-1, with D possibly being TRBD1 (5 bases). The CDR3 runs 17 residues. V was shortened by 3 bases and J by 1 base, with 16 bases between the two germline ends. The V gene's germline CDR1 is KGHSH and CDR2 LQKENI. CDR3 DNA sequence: TGTGCCAGCTCACCCCCTGGGTGGCAGGGTTCCTACAATGAGCAGTTCTTC. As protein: CASSPPGWQGSYNEQFF.

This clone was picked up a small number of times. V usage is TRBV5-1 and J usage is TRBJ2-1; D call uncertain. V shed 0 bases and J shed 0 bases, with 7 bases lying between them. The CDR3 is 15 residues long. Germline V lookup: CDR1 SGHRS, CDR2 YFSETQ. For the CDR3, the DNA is TGCGCCAGCAGCTTGGCTCACAGCTCCTACAATGAGCAGTTCTTC. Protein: CASSLAHSSYNEQFF. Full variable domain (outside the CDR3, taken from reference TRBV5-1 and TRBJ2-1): KAGVTQTPRYLIKTRGQQVTLSCSPISGHRSVSWYQQTPGQGLQFLFEYFSETQRNKGNFPGRFSGRQFSNSRSEMNVSTLELGDSALYLCASSLAHSSYNEQFFGPGTRLTVL.

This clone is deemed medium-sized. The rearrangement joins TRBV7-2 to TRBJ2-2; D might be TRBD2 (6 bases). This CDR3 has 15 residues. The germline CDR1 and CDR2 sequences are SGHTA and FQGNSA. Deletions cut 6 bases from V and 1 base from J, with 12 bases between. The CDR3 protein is CASRPGGGNTGELFF. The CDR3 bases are TGTGCCAGCAGGCCCGGGGGAGGGAACACCGGGGAGCTGTTTTTT.

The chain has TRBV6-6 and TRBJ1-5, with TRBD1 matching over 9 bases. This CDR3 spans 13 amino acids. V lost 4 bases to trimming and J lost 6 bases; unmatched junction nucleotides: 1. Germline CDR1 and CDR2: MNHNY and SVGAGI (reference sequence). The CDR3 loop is CASSSGQGQPQHF. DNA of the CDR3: TGTGCCAGCAGTTCGGGACAGGGTCAGCCCCAGCATTTT.

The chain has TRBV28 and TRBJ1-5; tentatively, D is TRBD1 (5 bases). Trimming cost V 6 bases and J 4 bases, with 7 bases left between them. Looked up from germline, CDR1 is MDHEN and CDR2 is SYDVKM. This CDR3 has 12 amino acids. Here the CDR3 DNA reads TGTGCCAGCAGCCCAGGGAATCAGCCCCAGCATTTT. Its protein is CASSPGNQPQHF.

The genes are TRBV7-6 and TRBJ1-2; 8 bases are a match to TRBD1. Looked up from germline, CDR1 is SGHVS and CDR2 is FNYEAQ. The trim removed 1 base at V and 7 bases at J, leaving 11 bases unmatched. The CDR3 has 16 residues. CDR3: CASSLGGAGGFFGYTF. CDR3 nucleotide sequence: TGTGCCAGCAGCTTAGGTGGGGCAGGGGGCTTCTTTGGCTACACCTTC.

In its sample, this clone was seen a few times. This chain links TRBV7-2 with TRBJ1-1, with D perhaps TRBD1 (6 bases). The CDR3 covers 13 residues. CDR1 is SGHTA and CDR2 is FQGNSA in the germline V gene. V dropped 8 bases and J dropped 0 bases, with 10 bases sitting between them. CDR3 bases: TGTGCCAGCGGGGACACCTTGAACACTGAAGCTTTCTTT. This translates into CASGDTLNTEAFF.

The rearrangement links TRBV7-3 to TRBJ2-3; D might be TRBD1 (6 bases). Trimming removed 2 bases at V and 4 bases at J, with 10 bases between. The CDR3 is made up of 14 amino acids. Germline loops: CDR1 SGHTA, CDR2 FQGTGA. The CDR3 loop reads CASSLQGSADTQYF. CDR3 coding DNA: TGTGCCAGCAGCTTACAGGGGAGCGCAGATACGCAGTATTTT. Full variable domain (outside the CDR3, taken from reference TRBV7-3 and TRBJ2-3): GAGVSQTPSNKVTEKGKYVELRCDPISGHTALYWYRQSLGQGPEFLIYFQGTGAADDSGLPNDRFFAVRPEGSVSTLKIQRTERGDSAVYLCASSLQGSADTQYFGPGTRLTVL.